The present TCR beta chain was sequenced within a study of shared clonotypes between healthy human individuals. TCRdb's table, derived via immunoSEQ multiplex PCR, lists solely in-frame clones and lacks some. The sample lists hundreds of thousands of clones; about 80% were seen once. The CDR3 is 16 residues long. The germline V gene has CDR1 SQVTM and CDR2 ANQGSEA. The chain couples TRBV29-1 to TRBJ2-7; 8 nucleotides match TRBD1. The material sequenced was PBMCs. The receptor comes from a woman aged 40 to 49 in good health. Some clones in this sample may be carry-over from other donors' samples. CDR3 amino acids: CPKAPVEYRGSYEQYF. The CDR3 nucleotides are TGCCCTAAAGCCCCCGTGGAGTACAGGGGGTCTTACGAGCAGTACTTC.